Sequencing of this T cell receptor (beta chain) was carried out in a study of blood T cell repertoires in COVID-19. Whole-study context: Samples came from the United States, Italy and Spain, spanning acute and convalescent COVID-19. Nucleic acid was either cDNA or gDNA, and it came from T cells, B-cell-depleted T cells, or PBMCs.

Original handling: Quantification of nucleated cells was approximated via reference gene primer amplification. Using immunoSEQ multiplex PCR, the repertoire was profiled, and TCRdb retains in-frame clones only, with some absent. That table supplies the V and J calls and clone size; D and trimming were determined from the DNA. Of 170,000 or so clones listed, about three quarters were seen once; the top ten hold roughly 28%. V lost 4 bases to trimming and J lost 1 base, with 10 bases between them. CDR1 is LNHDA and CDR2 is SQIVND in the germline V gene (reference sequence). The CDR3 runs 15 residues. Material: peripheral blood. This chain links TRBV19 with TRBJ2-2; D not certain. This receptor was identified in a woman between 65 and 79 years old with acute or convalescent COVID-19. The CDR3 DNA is TGTGCCAGTAGTACCCAGGCCCTGAACACCGGGGAGCTGTTTTTT. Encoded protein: CASSTQALNTGELFF.